This T cell receptor (beta chain) is drawn from a study of cytomegalovirus exposure and HLA in healthy donors. Regarding the study as a whole: Cytomegalovirus status was reportedly diagnosed by the classifier with high specificity and sensitivity. Most likely, a cluster of highly shared sequence variants arose as a sequencing artifact.

With 60 Vbeta and 13 Jbeta primers, the PCR was carried out. This table comes from immunoSEQ multiplex PCR, and its TCRdb copy is limited to in-frame clones, with some not included. Of 170,000 or so clones in the sample, 80% were seen once. As to this clone: What it binds is not known.

This clonotype originated in a boy between 10 and 17 years old in good health and CMV-seronegative. The sample comprised PBMCs.

The CDR3 nucleotides are TGTGCCAGCAGCCCGGGACACTCATCCAATGAGCAGTTCTTC. Translating it yields CASSPGHSSNEQFF. V gene TRBV7-6 combines with J gene TRBJ2-1; perhaps TRBD1 as D (6 bases). The CDR3 consists of 14 residues. Trimming took 5 bases from V and 6 from J, leaving 14 bases between them. Germline CDR1 is SGHVS and CDR2 is FNYEAQ.